This TCR beta chain stems from a study of blood T cell repertoires in COVID-19. For the study at large: Italy, Spain and the United States were the sources of the convalescent and acute COVID-19 samples. PBMCs, B-cell-depleted T cells, or T cells provided the cDNA or gDNA that made up the material.

V lost 5 bases, J lost 10 bases, and 15 bases lay in between. The CDR3 consists of 13 residues. Original processing methods: Amplification of reference gene primers was used by the study to estimate nucleated cell counts. TCRdb's table, derived via immunoSEQ multiplex PCR, lists solely in-frame clones and lacks some. D and trimming come from the DNA, and the V and J calls and clone size come from that table. The profile shows approximately 450,000 clones, around 88% of them singletons. This TCR was sampled from a woman aged 25-40 years with acute or convalescent COVID-19. V gene TRBV12-3 or TRBV12-4 combines with J gene TRBJ2-1; TRBD1 might be the D (6 bases). The sample was peripheral blood. The CDR3, as DNA: TGTGCCAGCAGTCCCAAGGAGCAGGGGGAGCAGTTCTTC. Protein product: CASSPKEQGEQFF.